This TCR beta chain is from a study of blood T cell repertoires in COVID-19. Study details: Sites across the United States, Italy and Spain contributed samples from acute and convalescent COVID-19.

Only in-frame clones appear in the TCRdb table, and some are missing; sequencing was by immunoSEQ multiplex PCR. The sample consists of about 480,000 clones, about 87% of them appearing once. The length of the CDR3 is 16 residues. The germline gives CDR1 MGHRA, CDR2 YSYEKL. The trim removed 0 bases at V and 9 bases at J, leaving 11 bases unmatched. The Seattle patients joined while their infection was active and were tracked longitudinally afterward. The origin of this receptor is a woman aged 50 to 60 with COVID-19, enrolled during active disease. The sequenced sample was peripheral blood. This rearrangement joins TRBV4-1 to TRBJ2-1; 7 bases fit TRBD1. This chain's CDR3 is CASSQDRSGSGGEQFF. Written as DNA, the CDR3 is TGCGCCAGCAGCCAAGATCGGAGCGGCTCAGGGGGTGAGCAGTTCTTC.